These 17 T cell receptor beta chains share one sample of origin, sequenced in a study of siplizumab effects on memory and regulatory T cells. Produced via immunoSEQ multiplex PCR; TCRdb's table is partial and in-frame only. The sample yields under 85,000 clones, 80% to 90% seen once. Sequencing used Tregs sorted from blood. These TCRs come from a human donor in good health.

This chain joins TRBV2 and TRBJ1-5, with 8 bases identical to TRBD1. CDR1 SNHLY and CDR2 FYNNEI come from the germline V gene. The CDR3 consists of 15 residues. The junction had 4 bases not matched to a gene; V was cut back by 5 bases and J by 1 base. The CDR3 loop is CASSLDRASNQPQHF. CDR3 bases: TGTGCCAGCAGTTTGGACAGGGCAAGCAATCAGCCCCAGCATTTT.

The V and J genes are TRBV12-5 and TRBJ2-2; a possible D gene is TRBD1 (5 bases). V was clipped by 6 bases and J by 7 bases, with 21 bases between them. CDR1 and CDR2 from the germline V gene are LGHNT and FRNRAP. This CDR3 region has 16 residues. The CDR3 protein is CASGSAAGFQDGELFF. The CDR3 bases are TGTGCTAGTGGCTCGGCGGCAGGGTTTCAAGACGGGGAGCTGTTTTTT.

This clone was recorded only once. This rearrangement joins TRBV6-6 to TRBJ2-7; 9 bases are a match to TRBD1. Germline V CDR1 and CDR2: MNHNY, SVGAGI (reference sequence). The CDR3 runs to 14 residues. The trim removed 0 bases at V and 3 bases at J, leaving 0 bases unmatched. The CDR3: CASSYSGQGYEQYF. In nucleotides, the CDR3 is TGTGCCAGCAGTTACTCGGGACAGGGCTACGAGCAGTACTTC.

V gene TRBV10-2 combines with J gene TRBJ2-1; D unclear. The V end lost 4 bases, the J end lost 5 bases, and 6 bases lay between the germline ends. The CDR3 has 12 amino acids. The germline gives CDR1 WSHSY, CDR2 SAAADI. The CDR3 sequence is CASSVVDNEQFF. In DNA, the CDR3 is TGCGCCAGCAGTGTGGTCGACAATGAGCAGTTCTTC.

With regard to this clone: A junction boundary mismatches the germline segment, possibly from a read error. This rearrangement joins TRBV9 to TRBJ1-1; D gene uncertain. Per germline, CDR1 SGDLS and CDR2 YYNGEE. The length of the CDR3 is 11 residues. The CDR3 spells CASSVEGPLLF. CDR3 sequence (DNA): TGTGCCAGCAGCGTAGAGGGTCCCCTGCTCTTT.

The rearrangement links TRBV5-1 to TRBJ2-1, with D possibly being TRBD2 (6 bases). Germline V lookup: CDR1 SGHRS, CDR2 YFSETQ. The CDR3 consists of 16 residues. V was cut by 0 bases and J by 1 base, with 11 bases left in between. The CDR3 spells CASSLGQRASYNEQFF. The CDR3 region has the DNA TGCGCCAGCAGCTTGGGTCAGCGGGCTTCCTACAATGAGCAGTTCTTC.

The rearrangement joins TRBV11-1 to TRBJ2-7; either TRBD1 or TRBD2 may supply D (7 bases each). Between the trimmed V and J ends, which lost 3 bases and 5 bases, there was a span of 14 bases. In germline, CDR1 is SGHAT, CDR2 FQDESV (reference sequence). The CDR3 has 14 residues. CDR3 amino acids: CASSLAGGVHEQYF. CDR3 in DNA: TGTGCCAGCAGCTTGGCAGGGGGGGTCCACGAGCAGTACTTC.

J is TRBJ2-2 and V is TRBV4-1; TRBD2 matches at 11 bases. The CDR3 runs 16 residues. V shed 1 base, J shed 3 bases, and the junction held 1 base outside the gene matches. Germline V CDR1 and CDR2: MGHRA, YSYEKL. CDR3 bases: TGCGCCAGCAGCCAAGGACTAGCGGGATACACCGGGGAGCTGTTTTTT. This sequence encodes CASSQGLAGYTGELFF.

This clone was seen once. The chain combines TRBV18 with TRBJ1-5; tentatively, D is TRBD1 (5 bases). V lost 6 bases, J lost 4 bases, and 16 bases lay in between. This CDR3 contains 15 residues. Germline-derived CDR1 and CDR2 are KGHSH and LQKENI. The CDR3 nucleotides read TGTGCCAGCTCGCTAGTAGTAGGGGATAATCAGCCCCAGCATTTT. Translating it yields CASSLVVGDNQPQHF.

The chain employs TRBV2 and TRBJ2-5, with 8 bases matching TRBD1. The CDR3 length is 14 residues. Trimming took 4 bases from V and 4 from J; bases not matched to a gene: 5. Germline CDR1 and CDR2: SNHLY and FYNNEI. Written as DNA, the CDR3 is TGTGCCAGCAGTGGGGAACAGGGGGGAGAGACCCAGTACTTC. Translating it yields CASSGEQGGETQYF.

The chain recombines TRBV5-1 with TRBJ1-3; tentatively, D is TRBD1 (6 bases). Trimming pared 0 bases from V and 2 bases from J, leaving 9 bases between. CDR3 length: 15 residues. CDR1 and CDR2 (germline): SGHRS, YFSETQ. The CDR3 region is CASSLAGAPGNTIYF. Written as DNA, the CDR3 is TGCGCCAGCAGCTTGGCGGGGGCGCCTGGAAACACCATATATTTT.

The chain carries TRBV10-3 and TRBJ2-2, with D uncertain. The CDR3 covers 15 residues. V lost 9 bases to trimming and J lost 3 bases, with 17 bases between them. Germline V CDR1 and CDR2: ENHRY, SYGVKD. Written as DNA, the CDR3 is TGTGCCATAAGACCGGGCTCGACTCACACCGGGGAGCTGTTTTTT. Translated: CAIRPGSTHTGELFF.

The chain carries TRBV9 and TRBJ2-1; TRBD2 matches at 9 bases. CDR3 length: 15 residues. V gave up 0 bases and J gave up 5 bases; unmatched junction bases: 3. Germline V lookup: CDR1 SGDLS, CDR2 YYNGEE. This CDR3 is CASSVALAGHNEQFF. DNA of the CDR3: TGTGCCAGCAGCGTAGCTCTAGCGGGGCACAATGAGCAGTTCTTC.

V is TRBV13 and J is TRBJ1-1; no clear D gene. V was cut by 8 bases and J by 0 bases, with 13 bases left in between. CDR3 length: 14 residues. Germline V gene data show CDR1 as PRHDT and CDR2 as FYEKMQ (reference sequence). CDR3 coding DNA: TGTGCCAGCCGACCAGAGCTAATGAACACTGAAGCTTTCTTT. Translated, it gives CASRPELMNTEAFF.

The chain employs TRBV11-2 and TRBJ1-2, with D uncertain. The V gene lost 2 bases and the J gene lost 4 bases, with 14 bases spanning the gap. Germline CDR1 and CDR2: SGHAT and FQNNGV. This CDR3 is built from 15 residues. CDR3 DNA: TGTGCCAGCAGCTTAACCCGACGGGCAGCCTATGGCTACACCTTC. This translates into CASSLTRRAAYGYTF.

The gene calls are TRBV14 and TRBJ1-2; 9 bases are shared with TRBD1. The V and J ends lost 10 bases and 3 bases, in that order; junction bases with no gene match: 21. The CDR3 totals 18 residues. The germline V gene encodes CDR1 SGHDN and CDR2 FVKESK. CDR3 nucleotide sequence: TGTGCCAACTTACTTGTACAGGGGGCCAGGGGGTTCCACTATGGCTACACCTTC. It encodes CANLLVQGARGFHYGYTF.

The CDR3 region is CASSDDRLTGELFF. The CDR3 DNA is TGTGCCAGTAGCGACGACAGGCTTACCGGGGAGCTGTTTTTT. The chain combines TRBV19 with TRBJ2-2, with D perhaps matching TRBD1 (6 bases). CDR1 is LNHDA, CDR2 SQIVND, per germline (reference sequence). V dropped 6 bases and J dropped 5 bases, with 13 bases sitting between them. This CDR3 has 14 residues.